Listed here is a single TCR beta chain. Its specificity is unknown. The data were taken from a study of monozygotic twins with inflammatory bowel disease. Regarding the study as a whole: Lower sharing of clonotypes with other individuals was seen in IBD patients than in healthy twins. This was most marked in patients showing signs of disease activity. The results supported no single strong signal or clonotype associated with IBD.

The CDR3 sequence is 13 residues long. CDR1 is SQVTM, CDR2 ANQGSEA, per germline. TCRdb reprocessed the 5' RACE reads and keeps a single row for each CDR3 protein, giving no DNA. The table lists around 450,000 distinct CDR3 sequences. The TCR originated in a human donor with ulcerative colitis or Crohn's disease, or a healthy co-twin of an affected twin (not recorded which). Specimen: blood. The chain combines TRBV29-1 with TRBJ2-7; TCRdb's D gene call, TRBD1, goes unchecked for lack of DNA. CDR3 region: CSVEDEGTGGQYF.